This TCR beta chain was identified in a study of OX40 agonist ivuxolimab in advanced cancers. Study outcomes and limitations: Clonal expansion was seen in CD4+ and CD8+ blood T cells by week 6 at 0.1 to 3.0 mg/kg.

This clone was counted between two and nine times. Its specificity is not known. Germline-derived CDR1 and CDR2 are SGHTS and YDEGEE. V was pared by 3 bases and J by 5 bases, with 5 bases of the junction left unmatched. CDR3 length equals 16 residues. Only in-frame clones appear in the TCRdb table, and some are missing; sequencing was by immunoSEQ multiplex PCR. The sample lists 35,000 to 50,000 clones; around 85% were seen once. Patients who had autoimmune disease history or got systemic immunosuppression were left out. Blood draws occurred at baseline, cycle 4 day 1, and cycle 7 day 1. The sequence was obtained from an adult with an advanced solid tumor such as melanoma, head and neck, liver or kidney cancer. The sample consisted of CD4+ or CD8+ T cells sorted from blood, taken in a trial of the OX40 agonist ivuxolimab. The chain uses TRBV5-8 and TRBJ1-4; 12 bases map to TRBD1. The CDR3 spells CASSSGDRGLNEKLFF. The CDR3 DNA reads TGTGCCAGCAGCTCAGGGGACAGGGGGCTCAATGAAAAACTGTTTTTT.